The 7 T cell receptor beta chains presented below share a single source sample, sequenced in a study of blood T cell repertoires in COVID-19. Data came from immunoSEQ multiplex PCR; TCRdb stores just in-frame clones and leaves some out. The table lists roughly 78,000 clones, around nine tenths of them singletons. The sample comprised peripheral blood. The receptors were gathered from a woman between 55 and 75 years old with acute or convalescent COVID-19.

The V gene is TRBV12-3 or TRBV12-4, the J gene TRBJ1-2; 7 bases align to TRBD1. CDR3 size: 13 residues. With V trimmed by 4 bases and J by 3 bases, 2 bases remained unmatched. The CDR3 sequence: CASSWDRDYGYTF. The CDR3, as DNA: TGTGCCAGCAGTTGGGACAGAGACTATGGCTACACCTTC.

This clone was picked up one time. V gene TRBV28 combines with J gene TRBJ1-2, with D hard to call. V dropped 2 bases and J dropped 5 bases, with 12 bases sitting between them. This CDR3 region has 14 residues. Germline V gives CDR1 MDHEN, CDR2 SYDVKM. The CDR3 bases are TGTGCCAGCAGTTTAATGCCGGGGATTTATGGCTACACCTTC. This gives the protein CASSLMPGIYGYTF.

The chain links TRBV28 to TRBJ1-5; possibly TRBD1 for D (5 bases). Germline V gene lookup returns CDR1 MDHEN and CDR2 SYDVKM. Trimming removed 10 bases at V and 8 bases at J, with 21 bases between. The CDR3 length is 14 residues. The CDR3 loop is CATLYGGVSKPQHF. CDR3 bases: TGTGCCACCCTATACGGGGGAGTTAGCAAGCCCCAGCATTTT.

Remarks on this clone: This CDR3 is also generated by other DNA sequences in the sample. Here the CDR3 reads CASSLAGGAYNSPLHF. Written as DNA, the CDR3 is TGCGCCAGCAGCTTGGCTGGCGGGGCCTATAATTCACCCCTCCACTTT. The rearrangement joins TRBV5-1 to TRBJ1-6; D is ambiguous. V shed 0 bases and J shed 2 bases, with 9 bases lying between them. The CDR3 is 16 residues long. Germline V gene data show CDR1 as SGHRS and CDR2 as YFSETQ.

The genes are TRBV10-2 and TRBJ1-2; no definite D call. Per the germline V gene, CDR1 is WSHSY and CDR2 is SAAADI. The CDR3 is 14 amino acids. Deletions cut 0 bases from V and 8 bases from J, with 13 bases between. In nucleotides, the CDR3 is TGCGCCAGCAGTGAGTCTCAGGCAGTCCAAGGCTACACCTTC. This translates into CASSESQAVQGYTF.

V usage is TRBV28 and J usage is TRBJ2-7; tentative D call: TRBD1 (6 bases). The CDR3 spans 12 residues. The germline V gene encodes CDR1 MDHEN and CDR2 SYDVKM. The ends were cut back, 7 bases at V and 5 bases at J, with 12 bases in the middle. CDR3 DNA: TGTGCCAGCACGAGGACAGTAAACGAGCAGTACTTC. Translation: CASTRTVNEQYF.

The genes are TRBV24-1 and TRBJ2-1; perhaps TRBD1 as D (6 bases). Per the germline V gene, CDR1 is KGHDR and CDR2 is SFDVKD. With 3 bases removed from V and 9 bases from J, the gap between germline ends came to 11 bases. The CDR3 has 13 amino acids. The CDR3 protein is CATSDRQALEQFF. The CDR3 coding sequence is TGTGCCACCAGTGATCGACAGGCTCTTGAGCAGTTCTTC.